This TCR beta chain was sequenced in a study of control samples from healthy donors and cancer patients (TCRdb year 2020). The germline V gene specifies MNHEY as CDR1 and SVGAGI as CDR2. V and J are trimmed by 6 bases and 7 bases, and the gene matches miss 8 bases of the junction. Counted from cysteine to phenylalanine, this CDR3 has 15 amino acids. Of all the DNA, just the CDR3 is kept, 45 bases in frame from base 1. About this clone itself: Its antigen is currently not known. No base quality information exists; no much larger clone differs at one position.

To prepare the library, the immunoSEQ multiplex PCR assay was applied. In its TCRdb copy, this immuneACCESS table keeps in-frame sequences only and misses some clones. Where compared with another copy, unresolved V genes explain less than half of these, and the others have no known cause. The sample contains some 97,000 clones, about 90% of them found a single time. 15% to 20% of the sample comes from the top ten. Sequences were obtained from blood. The sequence derives from a woman between 50 and 59 years old in good health. The sequence joins TRBV6-5 to TRBJ2-1; the central 11 bases match TRBD2. The bases read TGTGCCAGCAGCCCCGGACTAGCGGGTTCTAATGAGCAGTTCTTC. Translated, this gives CASSPGLAGSNEQFF.